The 5 T cell receptor beta chains in this list originate from one sample, sequenced in a study of cytomegalovirus exposure and HLA in healthy donors. This PCR relied on a set of 60 Vbeta primers and 13 Jbeta primers. Assay used: immunoSEQ multiplex PCR; TCRdb lists only in-frame clones, some missing. The profile shows 150,000 to 200,000 clones, roughly four fifths of them singletons. Sequencing was done on a sample of PBMCs. These receptors were collected from a man aged 30 to 39 in good health and CMV-seronegative.

By share, this clone ranks as medium-sized. J is TRBJ2-1 and V is TRBV4-1; tentatively, D is TRBD2 (5 bases). This CDR3 spans 14 amino acids. The germline V gene has CDR1 MGHRA and CDR2 YSYEKL. Trimming stripped 5 bases from V and 2 bases from J, with 10 bases between. CDR3 sequence: CASSVDYTYNEQFF. CDR3 DNA: TGCGCCAGCAGCGTCGACTATACCTACAATGAGCAGTTCTTC.

This clone appeared a few times. V gene TRBV28 combines with J gene TRBJ1-5; D is possibly TRBD1 (5 bases). Germline CDR1 reads MDHEN; CDR2 reads SYDVKM. There are 18 residues in the CDR3. V was cut by 2 bases and J by 3 bases, with 20 bases left in between. The CDR3 spells CASSLGLVGASYNQPQHF. The CDR3 nucleotides read TGTGCCAGCAGTTTAGGATTGGTAGGGGCGAGTTACAATCAGCCCCAGCATTTT.

J is TRBJ1-5 and V is TRBV7-8; the match to TRBD1 covers 8 bases. CDR3 length: 18 amino acids. Germline loops: CDR1 SGHVS, CDR2 FQNEAQ. V gave up 4 bases and J gave up 0 bases; unmatched junction bases: 11. CDR3 nucleotide sequence: TGTGCCAGCAGCTCCATGAGCAAGGACAGGGCTAGCAATCAGCCCCAGCATTTT. Amino acid sequence: CASSSMSKDRASNQPQHF.

This chain uses TRBV5-5 with TRBJ2-2; D is perhaps TRBD2 (6 bases). This CDR3 comprises 14 residues. The germline V and J ends were trimmed by 3 bases and 7 bases, with 13 bases remaining between them. Germline CDR1 SGHKS, CDR2 YYEKEE (reference sequence). CDR3 in amino acids: CASSSLPGVGELFF. The CDR3 DNA reads TGTGCCAGCAGCTCACTACCGGGGGTCGGGGAGCTGTTTTTT. The variable domain in full, with the rest retrieved from reference TRBV5-5 and TRBJ2-2, is DAGVTQSPTHLIKTRGQQVTLRCSPISGHKSVSWYQQVLGQGPQFIFQYYEKEERGRGNFPDRFSARQFPNYSSELNVNALLLGDSALYLCASSSLPGVGELFFGEGSRLTVL.

This clone appeared once. CDR3 bases: TGCGCCAGCAGCCAAGATCACCAGAATGAGCAGTTCTTC. It specifies CASSQDHQNEQFF. J is TRBJ2-1 and V is TRBV4-1; D gene ambiguous. Looked up from germline, CDR1 is MGHRA and CDR2 is YSYEKL. The CDR3 has 13 amino acids. V was shortened by 0 bases and J by 7 bases, with 7 bases between the two germline ends.